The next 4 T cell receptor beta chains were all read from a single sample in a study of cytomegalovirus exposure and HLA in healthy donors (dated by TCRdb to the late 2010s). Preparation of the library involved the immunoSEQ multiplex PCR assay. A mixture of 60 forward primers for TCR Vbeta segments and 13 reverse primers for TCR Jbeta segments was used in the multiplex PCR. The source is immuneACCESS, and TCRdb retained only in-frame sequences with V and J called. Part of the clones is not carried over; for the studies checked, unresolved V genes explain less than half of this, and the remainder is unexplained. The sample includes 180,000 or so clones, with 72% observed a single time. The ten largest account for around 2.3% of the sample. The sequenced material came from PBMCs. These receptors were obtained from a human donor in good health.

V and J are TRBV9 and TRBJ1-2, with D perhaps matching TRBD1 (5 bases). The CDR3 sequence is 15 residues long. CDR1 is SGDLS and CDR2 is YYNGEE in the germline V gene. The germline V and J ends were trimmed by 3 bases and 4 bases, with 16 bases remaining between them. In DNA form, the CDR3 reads TGTGCCAGCAGCGCGGGGGACCAACGCGGCTATGGCTACACCTTC. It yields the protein CASSAGDQRGYGYTF.

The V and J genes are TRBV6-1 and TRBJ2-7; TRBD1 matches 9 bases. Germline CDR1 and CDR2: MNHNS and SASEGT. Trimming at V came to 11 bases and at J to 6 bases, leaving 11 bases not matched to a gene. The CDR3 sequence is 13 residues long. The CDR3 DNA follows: TGTGCCGGGGATTCCGGGACAGGGCGCGAGCAGTACTTC. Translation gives CAGDSGTGREQYF.

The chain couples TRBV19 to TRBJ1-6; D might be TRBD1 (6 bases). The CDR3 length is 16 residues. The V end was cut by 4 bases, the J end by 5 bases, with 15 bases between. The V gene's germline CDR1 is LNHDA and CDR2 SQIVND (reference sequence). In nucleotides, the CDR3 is TGTGCCAGTAGTAAATTTGCGGGGGCGCATAATTCACCCCTCCACTTT. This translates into CASSKFAGAHNSPLHF.

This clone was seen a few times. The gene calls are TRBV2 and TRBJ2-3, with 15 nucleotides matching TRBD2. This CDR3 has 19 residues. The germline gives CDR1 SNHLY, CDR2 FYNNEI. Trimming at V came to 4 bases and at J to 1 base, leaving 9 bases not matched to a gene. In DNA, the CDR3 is TGTGCCAGCAGTGTAAGGACTAGCGGGGGGGCCTGGGGCACAGATACGCAGTATTTT. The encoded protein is CASSVRTSGGAWGTDTQYF.